What follows is one TCR beta chain and its context. Its target is unknown. This record comes from a study of monozygotic twins with inflammatory bowel disease. UMIs containing a 6-nucleotide sample barcode were added via template switching. TCRdb derives one entry per CDR3 protein from the 5' RACE reads, leaving out DNA. The table gives 300,000 to 350,000 distinct CDR3 sequences; the top ten clones make up around 2% of it. This CDR3 spans 19 amino acids. In germline, CDR1 is SGHAT, CDR2 FQNNGV. Study-wide results and caveats: A reduction in TCRbeta diversity (inverse Simpson) was seen in IBD patients relative to healthy co-twins. Researchers were unable to tell different T cell subtypes apart. Some repertoire variability may stem from patients' differing immunosuppressive treatments.

The TCR originated in a human donor with ulcerative colitis or Crohn's disease, or a healthy co-twin of an affected twin (not recorded which). Sequencing was done on a sample of blood. The rearrangement links TRBV11-2 to TRBJ2-1; the TCRdb call, TRBD2, lacks DNA for checking. CDR3 sequence reads: CASSPRSMGGLDSYNEQFF. The variable domain in full, with the rest retrieved from reference TRBV11-2 and TRBJ2-1, is EAGVAQSPRYKIIEKRQSVAFWCNPISGHATLYWYQQILGQGPKLLIQFQNNGVVDDSQLPKDRFSAERLKGVDSTLKIQPAKLEDSAVYLCASSPRSMGGLDSYNEQFFGPGTRLTVL.